One TCR beta chain is described in this entry. These data belong to a study of monozygotic twins with inflammatory bowel disease. TCRdb reprocessed the 5' RACE reads; each CDR3 protein has one entry and no DNA is given. The sample table sets out approximately 400,000 distinct CDR3 sequences. The sequence was obtained from a human donor with ulcerative colitis or Crohn's disease, or a healthy co-twin of an affected twin (not recorded which). Sequenced sample: blood.

CDR3 region: CAAAGGAGEVYEQFF. The V and J genes are TRBV10-3 and TRBJ2-1; TCRdb designates TRBD2, a call that cannot be tested without DNA. The germline V gene encodes CDR1 ENHRY and CDR2 SYGVKD. This CDR3 has 15 amino acids.